The 21 T cell receptor beta chains given below trace back to one sample, sequenced in a study of identical twins. Using its own MiXCR run on the 5' RACE reads, TCRdb lists one record per CDR3 protein. The data contain around 370,000 distinct CDR3 sequences, roughly 9% of them singletons. Input material: naive T cells sorted from blood. Source of these receptors: a woman in her 50s in good health.

The sample holds many counts of this clonotype. The rearrangement links TRBV5-6 to TRBJ2-3; TRBD2 matches at 15 bases. Germline CDR1 SGHDT, CDR2 YYEEEE. This CDR3 region has 17 residues. The trim removed 4 bases at V and 0 bases at J, leaving 3 bases unmatched. Here the CDR3 DNA reads TGTGCCAGCAGCGGGACTAGCGGGAGGACTAGCACAGATACGCAGTATTTT. It specifies CASSGTSGRTSTDTQYF.

The V and J genes are TRBV20-1 and TRBJ1-1; tentatively, D is TRBD1 (5 bases). The V gene lost 5 bases and the J gene lost 1 base, with 17 bases spanning the gap. Germline loops: CDR1 DFQATT, CDR2 SNEGSKA (reference sequence). The CDR3 covers 15 residues. CDR3 sequence reads: CSAGPRGRSNTEAFF. The DNA of the CDR3 is TGCAGTGCTGGGCCCCGGGGCAGGTCGAACACTGAAGCTTTCTTT.

Only a few counts were recorded for this clonotype. The junction differs from germline at one of its ends, possibly a read error. The chain recombines TRBV29-1 with TRBJ2-1; 9 bases fit TRBD2. CDR3 length: 10 amino acids. The germline V gene encodes CDR1 SQVTM and CDR2 ANQGSEA. The CDR3 spells CSVRLAGDYF. In DNA, the CDR3 is TGCAGCGTTAGGTTAGCGGGAGACTACTTC.

This clonotype has ten or more counts. This sequence joins TRBV19 and TRBJ2-2; 7 nucleotides match TRBD2. This CDR3 comprises 15 residues. With V trimmed by 3 bases and J by 4 bases, 5 bases remained unmatched. Germline CDR1 reads LNHDA; CDR2 reads SQIVND (reference sequence). In DNA form, the CDR3 reads TGTGCCAGTAGTATGGGGACTACCCTCACCGGGGAGCTGTTTTTT. Translated: CASSMGTTLTGELFF. Together with reference TRBV19 and TRBJ2-2, the CDR3 gives the full variable domain: DGGITQSPKYLFRKEGQNVTLSCEQNLNHDAMYWYRQDPGQGLRLIYYSQIVNDFQKGDIAEGYSVSREKKESFPLTVTSAQKNPTAFYLCASSMGTTLTGELFFGEGSRLTVL.

This clonotype was observed at least ten times. The CDR3 loop is CASSQDQDRYEQYF. The CDR3 DNA reads TGCGCCAGCAGCCAAGATCAGGACAGATACGAGCAGTACTTC. This rearrangement joins TRBV4-1 to TRBJ2-7; D is perhaps TRBD1 (6 bases). CDR1 is MGHRA and CDR2 is YSYEKL in the germline V gene. The germline V and J ends were trimmed by 0 bases and 4 bases, with 10 bases remaining between them. This CDR3 is 14 amino acids long.

In this sample, this clonotype turned up a few times. The chain links TRBV5-1 to TRBJ2-5; 7 nucleotides align to TRBD1. There are 15 residues in the CDR3. Germline V lookup: CDR1 SGHRS, CDR2 YFSETQ. Trimming cost V 3 bases and J 5 bases; bases outside gene matches: 10. DNA of the CDR3: TGCGCCAGCAGCTCCCGGGACAGCTCTTCGGAGACCCAGTACTTC. This encodes CASSSRDSSSETQYF.

This clonotype was counted at least ten times. The chain couples TRBV13 to TRBJ2-1; tentatively, D is TRBD1 (5 bases). Germline V gene lookup returns CDR1 PRHDT and CDR2 FYEKMQ (reference sequence). With 2 bases removed from V and 4 bases from J, the gap between germline ends came to 12 bases. This CDR3 region has 15 residues. Here the CDR3 reads CASSLKKGSYNEQFF. The CDR3 DNA reads TGTGCCAGCAGCTTAAAGAAGGGGTCTTACAATGAGCAGTTCTTC. Full variable domain (remainder filled in from reference TRBV13 and TRBJ2-1): AAGVIQSPRHLIKEKRETATLKCYPIPRHDTVYWYQQGPGQDPQFLISFYEKMQSDKGSIPDRFSAQQFSDYHSELNMSSLELGDSALYFCASSLKKGSYNEQFFGPGTRLTVL.

V is TRBV12-3 or TRBV12-4 and J is TRBJ2-3; D is ambiguous. The CDR3 runs to 15 residues. Trimming stripped 3 bases from V and 0 bases from J, with 10 bases between. The CDR3 region has the DNA TGTGCCAGCAGTTTCAACAGAGCTAGCACAGATACGCAGTATTTT. Amino acid sequence: CASSFNRASTDTQYF.

This clonotype was picked up many times. This chain uses TRBV5-1 with TRBJ2-2; D uncertain. The CDR3 contains 15 residues. The V end lost 6 bases, the J end lost 4 bases, and 16 bases lay between the germline ends. The V gene's germline CDR1 is SGHRS and CDR2 YFSETQ. CDR3 loop: CASNPGHDITGELFF. The CDR3 region has the DNA TGCGCCAGCAATCCCGGGCACGATATCACCGGGGAGCTGTTTTTT. The full variable domain, its missing parts supplied by reference TRBV5-1 and TRBJ2-2, is KAGVTQTPRYLIKTRGQQVTLSCSPISGHRSVSWYQQTPGQGLQFLFEYFSETQRNKGNFPGRFSGRQFSNSRSEMNVSTLELGDSALYLCASNPGHDITGELFFGEGSRLTVL.

This clonotype was found a few times. The genes are TRBV10-3 and TRBJ2-2; 15 positions match TRBD2. The CDR3 extends over 15 amino acids. Germline CDR1 is ENHRY and CDR2 is SYGVKD. The ends lost 10 bases at V and 2 bases at J; junction bases unmatched: 2. The CDR3 reads CATGLAGGNTGELFF. The CDR3 DNA sequence: TGTGCCACGGGACTAGCGGGAGGTAACACCGGGGAGCTGTTTTTT.

This clonotype was counted a few times. The genes are TRBV5-5 and TRBJ1-1; D is undetermined. Trimming took off 0 bases at V and 7 bases at J, with 7 bases between the two ends. The CDR3 consists of 12 residues. CDR1 SGHKS and CDR2 YYEKEE come from the germline V gene (reference sequence). The CDR3, as DNA: TGTGCCAGCAGCTTGGTAGTCGGTGAAGCTTTCTTT. Residues: CASSLVVGEAFF. Full variable domain (remainder filled in from reference TRBV5-5 and TRBJ1-1): DAGVTQSPTHLIKTRGQQVTLRCSPISGHKSVSWYQQVLGQGPQFIFQYYEKEERGRGNFPDRFSARQFPNYSSELNVNALLLGDSALYLCASSLVVGEAFFGQGTRLTVV.

The genes are TRBV7-9 and TRBJ2-1; the match to TRBD2 covers 8 bases. This CDR3 is 14 amino acids long. After removal of 8 bases from V and 6 bases from J, the junction contained 9 bases not matched to a gene. The V gene's germline CDR1 is SEHNR and CDR2 FQNEAQ (reference sequence). CDR3: CASGQREMINEQFF. Written as DNA, the CDR3 is TGTGCCAGCGGACAGCGGGAGATGATCAATGAGCAGTTCTTC.

The rearrangement joins TRBV29-1 to TRBJ2-7; D is unresolved. Trimming took 8 bases from V and 4 from J, leaving 15 bases between them. The germline CDR1 and CDR2 sequences are SQVTM and ANQGSEA. The CDR3 is made up of 12 amino acids. The CDR3 protein is CSPSPDHYEQYF. For the CDR3, the DNA is TGCAGCCCTTCACCGGACCATTACGAGCAGTACTTC.

The V and J genes are TRBV6-1 and TRBJ2-7; possibly TRBD1 for D (6 bases). CDR1 is MNHNS, CDR2 SASEGT, per germline. V was cut by 2 bases and J by 5 bases, with 16 bases left in between. There are 15 residues in the CDR3. CDR3 residues: CASSELGWNRDEQYV. The CDR3 DNA reads TGTGCCAGCAGTGAATTGGGGTGGAACAGGGACGAGCAGTACGTC.

The gene calls are TRBV12-3 or TRBV12-4 and TRBJ2-6; no reliable D call. V was clipped by 1 base and J by 0 bases, with 13 bases between them. The CDR3 extends over 18 amino acids. The CDR3 reads CASSLDRGLSSGANVLTF. In DNA, the CDR3 is TGTGCCAGCAGTTTAGATAGAGGCCTTAGCTCTGGGGCCAACGTCCTGACTTTC.

There are a few counts of this clonotype. CDR3 DNA sequence: TGTGCCACCAGCCCCTATCCTGACAGGGGATTATACGAGCAGTACGTC. The encoded protein is CATSPYPDRGLYEQYV. This sequence joins TRBV15 and TRBJ2-7, with 8 bases aligning to TRBD1. The trim removed 5 bases at V and 4 bases at J, leaving 13 bases unmatched. Germline CDR1 reads LNHNV; CDR2 reads YYDKDF (reference sequence). This CDR3 comprises 16 residues.

The genes are TRBV3-1 and TRBJ2-3; D is undetermined. This CDR3 spans 14 amino acids. The ends were cut back, 1 base at V and 4 bases at J, with 9 bases in the middle. Germline CDR1 is LGHDT and CDR2 is YNNKEL (reference sequence). The CDR3 sequence is CASSQAPPADTQYF. CDR3 in DNA: TGTGCCAGCAGCCAAGCTCCCCCCGCAGATACGCAGTATTTT.

The chain recombines TRBV7-9 with TRBJ2-7; D is perhaps TRBD1 (6 bases). With 7 bases removed from V and 0 bases from J, the gap between germline ends came to 16 bases. Germline CDR1 and CDR2: SEHNR and FQNEAQ (reference sequence). This CDR3 has 15 amino acids. This CDR3 is CASTSAGTPSYEQYF. The CDR3 coding sequence is TGTGCCAGCACCTCCGCCGGGACACCCTCCTACGAGCAGTACTTC.

The CDR3 reads CASSKHTGDGGYTF. CDR3 bases: TGTGCCAGCAGTAAACATACAGGGGACGGTGGCTACACCTTC. The chain combines TRBV6-5 with TRBJ1-2; 7 bases map to TRBD1. Germline V CDR1 and CDR2: MNHEY, SVGAGI. The J segment lost 7 bases and the V segment lost 5 bases, leaving 10 bases of the junction unmatched. This CDR3 spans 14 amino acids.

This clonotype was recorded at least ten times. V usage is TRBV29-1 and J usage is TRBJ1-3; TRBD1 matches at 8 bases. The CDR3 spans 13 residues. Germline CDR1 SQVTM, CDR2 ANQGSEA. V dropped 7 bases and J dropped 0; count of bases not matched to a gene: 2. Here the CDR3 reads CSATGGSGNTIYF. In DNA, the CDR3 is TGCAGCGCAACAGGGGGCTCTGGAAACACCATATATTTT. Combining the CDR3 with reference TRBV29-1 and TRBJ1-3 gives the whole variable domain SAVISQKPSRDICQRGTSLTIQCQVDSQVTMMFWYRQQPGQSLTLIATANQGSEATYESGFVIDKFPISRPNLTFSTLTVSNMSPEDSSIYLCSATGGSGNTIYFGEGSWLTVV.

This clonotype was observed a few times. The rearrangement uses TRBV18 and TRBJ1-1; a possible D gene is TRBD1 (5 bases). Germline V lookup: CDR1 KGHSH, CDR2 LQKENI. The V end lost 3 bases, the J end lost 4 bases, and 9 bases lay between the germline ends. This CDR3 contains 13 residues. Here the CDR3 reads CASSPTGITEAFF. CDR3 sequence (DNA): TGTGCCAGCTCACCTACAGGAATCACTGAAGCTTTCTTT.